A selection of T cell receptor beta chains follows, all from one sample in a study of blood T cell repertoires in COVID-19. Some clones are missing from TCRdb's copy, which holds only in-frame ones; the method was immunoSEQ multiplex PCR. This sample yields roughly 79,000 clones, of which 87% are seen a single time; 6% to 7% belongs to the top ten. The sequenced sample consisted of peripheral blood. Receptors were obtained from a woman aged 45-65 years with acute or convalescent COVID-19. CDR3s include the opening cysteine and the closing phenylalanine or tryptophan. The order of the fields is CDR3 length, V gene, clone size, J gene, CDR3 protein. A row's size may be missing; if present it is once, few, many or a size class.

CDR3 length: 15
V gene: TRBV7-2
clone size: NA
J gene: TRBJ2-3
CDR3 protein: CASSLKAVSTDTQYF

CDR3 length: 15
V gene: TRBV7-3
clone size: NA
J gene: TRBJ2-7
CDR3 protein: CASSSQTSGIAEQYF

CDR3 length: 12
V gene: TRBV2
clone size: NA
J gene: TRBJ1-1
CDR3 protein: CASEKDGTEAFF

CDR3 length: 15
V gene: TRBV19
clone size: once
J gene: TRBJ2-1
CDR3 protein: CASSTPGQTYNEQFF

CDR3 length: 15
V gene: TRBV5-6
clone size: NA
J gene: TRBJ1-1
CDR3 protein: CASNNLQVPNTEAFF

CDR3 length: 13
V gene: TRBV11-1
clone size: NA
J gene: TRBJ1-2
CDR3 protein: CASTPVGGGGYTF

CDR3 length: 18
V gene: TRBV5-3
clone size: once
J gene: TRBJ2-7
CDR3 protein: CARSLGSTPGQGTYEQYF

CDR3 length: 13
V gene: TRBV5-1
clone size: NA
J gene: TRBJ2-1
CDR3 protein: CASSLGGANEQFF

CDR3 length: 13
V gene: TRBV12-3/TRBV12-4
clone size: NA
J gene: TRBJ1-4
CDR3 protein: CASSRGMGEKLFF

CDR3 length: 14
V gene: TRBV5-1
clone size: NA
J gene: TRBJ1-4
CDR3 protein: CASSLGRGNEKLFF

CDR3 length: 14
V gene: TRBV7-9
clone size: NA
J gene: TRBJ1-1
CDR3 protein: CASSPPVGETEAFF

CDR3 length: 17
V gene: TRBV11-3
clone size: NA
J gene: TRBJ2-2
CDR3 protein: CASSLSAGGLNTGELFF

CDR3 length: 16
V gene: TRBV5-1
clone size: NA
J gene: TRBJ2-1
CDR3 protein: CASSLAIGGSYNEQFF

CDR3 length: 17
V gene: TRBV5-6
clone size: NA
J gene: TRBJ1-6
CDR3 protein: CASSLLRQGFYNSPLHF

CDR3 length: 12
V gene: TRBV6-5
clone size: NA
J gene: TRBJ2-7
CDR3 protein: CASGTGGYEQYF

CDR3 length: 15
V gene: TRBV4-1
clone size: NA
J gene: TRBJ1-2
CDR3 protein: CASTPPDRAPSGYTF

CDR3 length: 14
V gene: TRBV19
clone size: NA
J gene: TRBJ1-2
CDR3 protein: CASRVPGNNYGYTF

CDR3 length: 15
V gene: TRBV24-1
clone size: NA
J gene: TRBJ2-1
CDR3 protein: CATSDFSLVYNEQFF

CDR3 length: 14
V gene: TRBV18
clone size: NA
J gene: TRBJ2-7
CDR3 protein: CASELSATSYEQYF

CDR3 length: 15
V gene: TRBV6-5
clone size: NA
J gene: TRBJ1-6
CDR3 protein: CASSLGGPPNSPLHF

CDR3 length: 13
V gene: TRBV6-6
clone size: NA
J gene: TRBJ2-2
CDR3 protein: CASKTSDGGELFF

CDR3 length: 16
V gene: TRBV9
clone size: NA
J gene: TRBJ1-2
CDR3 protein: CASSVAVRGGDYGYTF

CDR3 length: 15
V gene: TRBV28
clone size: NA
J gene: TRBJ1-2
CDR3 protein: CASSFSAGEIGGYTF

CDR3 length: 16
V gene: TRBV2
clone size: NA
J gene: TRBJ2-3
CDR3 protein: CASTTSGRGGTDTQYF

CDR3 length: 15
V gene: TRBV27
clone size: NA
J gene: TRBJ2-1
CDR3 protein: CASSGAGLIDNEQFF

CDR3 length: 12
V gene: TRBV10-2
clone size: NA
J gene: TRBJ2-1
CDR3 protein: CASSDGEAEQFF

CDR3 length: 14
V gene: TRBV7-9
clone size: NA
J gene: TRBJ2-2
CDR3 protein: CASSPRGNTGELFF

CDR3 length: 16
V gene: TRBV7-2
clone size: NA
J gene: TRBJ1-3
CDR3 protein: CASSLDGTGAGNTIYF

CDR3 length: 13
V gene: TRBV28
clone size: NA
J gene: TRBJ2-1
CDR3 protein: CASSLGQYNEQFF

CDR3 length: 14
V gene: TRBV6-1
clone size: NA
J gene: TRBJ2-7
CDR3 protein: CASSEVGGSYEQYF

CDR3 length: 14
V gene: TRBV11-2
clone size: NA
J gene: TRBJ2-3
CDR3 protein: CASSLEGLTDTQYF

CDR3 length: 14
V gene: TRBV6-6
clone size: once
J gene: TRBJ1-2
CDR3 protein: CASSYSHRGDGYTF

CDR3 length: 13
V gene: TRBV30
clone size: NA
J gene: TRBJ1-3
CDR3 protein: CAWSPGAGNTIYF

CDR3 length: 14
V gene: TRBV14
clone size: once
J gene: TRBJ1-2
CDR3 protein: CASSQTTQPRGYTF

CDR3 length: 13
V gene: TRBV19
clone size: NA
J gene: TRBJ1-5
CDR3 protein: CASQGFGNQPQHF

CDR3 length: 15
V gene: TRBV5-1
clone size: NA
J gene: TRBJ2-2
CDR3 protein: CASNPLNTYTGELFF

CDR3 length: 16
V gene: TRBV7-9
clone size: once
J gene: TRBJ1-5
CDR3 protein: CASSPSLGGWDQPQHF

CDR3 length: 16
V gene: TRBV24-1
clone size: NA
J gene: TRBJ1-5
CDR3 protein: CATSDPGQGLNQPQHF

CDR3 length: 16
V gene: TRBV5-1
clone size: NA
J gene: TRBJ2-5
CDR3 protein: CASSLDERGLGETQYF

CDR3 length: 15
V gene: TRBV6-5
clone size: NA
J gene: TRBJ1-1
CDR3 protein: CASSYGWTANTEAFF

CDR3 length: 11
V gene: TRBV20-1
clone size: NA
J gene: TRBJ1-4
CDR3 protein: CSAKDRGELFF

CDR3 length: 16
V gene: TRBV5-1
clone size: NA
J gene: TRBJ1-6
CDR3 protein: CASSLAGGVLGSPLHF

CDR3 length: 14
V gene: TRBV28
clone size: few
J gene: TRBJ1-3
CDR3 protein: CASSETISGNTIYF

CDR3 length: 14
V gene: TRBV7-9
clone size: NA
J gene: TRBJ2-2
CDR3 protein: CASSIGVGTGELFF

CDR3 length: 13
V gene: TRBV6-4
clone size: NA
J gene: TRBJ1-1
CDR3 protein: CASSDRANTEAFF

CDR3 length: 13
V gene: TRBV20-1
clone size: NA
J gene: TRBJ1-2
CDR3 protein: CSASLGLNYGYTF

CDR3 length: 15
V gene: TRBV7-9
clone size: NA
J gene: TRBJ2-7
CDR3 protein: CASSLQGGSTYEQYF

CDR3 length: 13
V gene: TRBV18
clone size: NA
J gene: TRBJ1-2
CDR3 protein: CASSPPGGGPYTF

CDR3 length: 12
V gene: TRBV28
clone size: NA
J gene: TRBJ1-5
CDR3 protein: CARGKENQPQHF

CDR3 length: 14
V gene: TRBV4-2
clone size: NA
J gene: TRBJ1-6
CDR3 protein: CASSRTGGASPLHF

CDR3 length: 14
V gene: TRBV28
clone size: NA
J gene: TRBJ1-6
CDR3 protein: CASKGGPYNSPLHF

CDR3 length: 16
V gene: TRBV7-6
clone size: NA
J gene: TRBJ2-1
CDR3 protein: CASSSTSQGAGNEQFF

CDR3 length: 18
V gene: TRBV5-1
clone size: NA
J gene: TRBJ2-1
CDR3 protein: CASVLGVVVSSGTNEQFF

CDR3 length: 14
V gene: TRBV7-2
clone size: NA
J gene: TRBJ1-6
CDR3 protein: CASSPTRQASPLHF

CDR3 length: 17
V gene: TRBV7-9
clone size: NA
J gene: TRBJ2-2
CDR3 protein: CASSFSGGAGITGELFF